This TCR beta chain was captured in a study of blood T cell repertoires in COVID-19. Original analysis: It was from reference gene primer amplification that nucleated cell counts were estimated. Repertoires were generated with immunoSEQ multiplex PCR, while TCRdb's copy carries only in-frame clones and drops some. V and J calls and clone size follow that table, whereas D and trimming were derived from the DNA. The table records more than 100,000 clones, roughly 84% of them present only once. The germline V gene has CDR1 WSHSY and CDR2 SAAADI. With 4 bases removed from V and 4 bases from J, the gap between germline ends came to 8 bases. The CDR3 spans 12 residues.

This chain links TRBV10-2 with TRBJ2-7, with D possibly matching TRBD1 (6 bases). Input material: peripheral blood. This sequence originates from a human donor in a cohort sampled during active COVID-19. In nucleotides, the CDR3 is TGCGCCAGCAGTGGCAGGGGTTACGAGCAGTACTTC. Protein sequence: CASSGRGYEQYF.